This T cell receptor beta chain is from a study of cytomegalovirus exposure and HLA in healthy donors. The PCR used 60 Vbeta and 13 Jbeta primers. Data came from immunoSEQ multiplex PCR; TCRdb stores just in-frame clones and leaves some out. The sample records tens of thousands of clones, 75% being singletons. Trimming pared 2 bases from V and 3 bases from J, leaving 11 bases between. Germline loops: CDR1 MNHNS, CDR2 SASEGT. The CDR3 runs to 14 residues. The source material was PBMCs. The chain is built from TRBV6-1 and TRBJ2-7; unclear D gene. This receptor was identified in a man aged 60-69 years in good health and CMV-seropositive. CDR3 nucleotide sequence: TGTGCCAGCAGTGAAATGAGTATAAGCTACGAGCAGTACTTC. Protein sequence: CASSEMSISYEQYF.